This TCR beta chain emerged from a study of post-analysis software for immune sequencing data (dated by TCRdb to about 2015). For the wider study: Relapsing-remitting, secondary progressive and progressive-relapsing multiple sclerosis were recorded as disease courses, and subtype annotation was lacking for some patients. The multiple sclerosis patient repertoires were compared with ten to eleven previously published healthy control repertoires from donors aged roughly 6 to 25 years. A subset of samples was prepared in parallel using single-end sample barcoding, then pooled and co-amplified after Illumina adapter ligation. What the authors observed across the whole study: When samples were clustered directly using the F measure, samples prepared in the same batch co-clustered strongly, which prompted a batch-effect correction. Normalized Chao1 diversity was significantly lower in multiple sclerosis patients than controls, suggesting substantial peripheral T-cell clonal expansion. The control group was slightly older than the multiple sclerosis patient group. Roughly 5 TRBV segments, including TRBV5-6, TRBV5-1 and TRBV20-1, were significantly more frequent in patients than controls.

From the cysteine up to the phenylalanine, the CDR3 has a length of 15 residues. CDR3 DNA is the only sequence kept; it has 45 bases, read in frame from the first base. The germline V gene sets CDR1 to MDHEN and CDR2 to SYDVKM. V loses 7 bases, J loses 2 bases, and the germline ends lie 18 bases apart. To demonstrate the VDJtools post-analysis software, TCR beta repertoires were profiled from the peripheral blood of about a dozen young patients with multiple sclerosis. The multiple sclerosis patients were children and adolescents ranging in age from roughly 6 to 16 years. Details on this clonotype: Its target antigen remains unknown. Base qualities are not provided; no much larger clone lies one nucleotide away.

Receptor amplification or capture employed PCR. TCRdb shows the sequencer as Illumina HiSeq 2500. To reduce PCR and sequencing biases, unique molecular identifiers were built into the TCR beta cDNA libraries. Roughly 0.5 million cDNA molecules were obtained per 1 to 10 million input T cells, so each molecule approximated one T cell. The same protocol used for the earlier healthy control dataset was applied to prepare and sequence the patient libraries. Samples belonging to the same batch were prepared together, multiplexed and sequenced on a shared HiSeq lane. In the original analysis: MIGEC handled the raw barcoded reads, throwing out single-read molecular identifier groups before consensus assembly and CDR3 extraction. Clonotype tables were post-analysed with VDJtools, normalizing diversity by down-sampling all datasets to the smallest sample size. Repertoire overlap clustering matched CDR3 amino acid but not nucleotide sequences to correct batch-related cross-sample contamination. TCRdb reprocessing: public reads trimmed at Q25 with fastp, clones called with MiXCR, in-frame beta chains kept. CDR3 protein sequences are deduplicated, and each keeps its most common genes and DNA. TCRdb assigned the V and J calls; the authors' analysis was not used. The sample data list 650,000 to 850,000 distinct CDR3 sequences, and more than 45% of these were observed just once. 4% to 5% of the sample comes from the top ten.

The origin of this receptor is a girl aged 5-17 years with multiple sclerosis. The sample taken for sequencing was blood. The rearrangement combines TRBV28 with TRBJ2-7; the D gene lacks a confident call. CDR3 loop: CASTKMWGEPYEQYF. The DNA sequence is given as TGTGCCAGCACTAAGATGTGGGGTGAGCCCTACGAGCAGTACTTC.